The 20 T cell receptor beta chains below were found in one sample sequenced in a study of T cell responses to AZD1222 COVID-19 vaccine. Sequencing was performed with immunoSEQ multiplex PCR; in TCRdb, only in-frame clones are kept and a portion is missing. The sample records roughly 180,000 clones, approximately 90% being singletons. This specimen consisted of peripheral blood, obtained 28 days after the second AZD1222 dose. The receptors derive from an adult who received the AZD1222 COVID-19 vaccine.

The V call is TRBV19, the J call TRBJ1-5; 8 bases line up with TRBD1. Germline CDR1 and CDR2: LNHDA and SQIVND (reference sequence). The CDR3 runs 13 residues. J gave up 2 bases and V 6 bases, and 0 bases lay outside the gene matches. CDR3 protein: CASRGQGNQPQHF. The CDR3 region has the DNA TGTGCCAGTAGGGGACAGGGCAATCAGCCCCAGCATTTT. The variable domain in full, with the rest retrieved from reference TRBV19 and TRBJ1-5, is DGGITQSPKYLFRKEGQNVTLSCEQNLNHDAMYWYRQDPGQGLRLIYYSQIVNDFQKGDIAEGYSVSREKKESFPLTVTSAQKNPTAFYLCASRGQGNQPQHFGDGTRLSIL.

The V gene is TRBV20-1, the J gene TRBJ1-4; D gene uncertain. Germline-derived CDR1 and CDR2 are DFQATT and SNEGSKA (reference sequence). Deletions cut 6 bases from V and 11 bases from J, with 13 bases between. There are 11 residues in the CDR3. Written as DNA, the CDR3 is TGCAGTGCCCCGACTTCAGTGAAACTGTTTTTT. As protein: CSAPTSVKLFF.

This sequence joins TRBV2 and TRBJ1-3; D ambiguous. The germline V and J ends were trimmed by 8 bases and 0 bases, with 11 bases remaining between them. Germline CDR1 reads SNHLY; CDR2 reads FYNNEI. CDR3 length: 14 amino acids. The CDR3: CASRRASSGNTIYF. In DNA, the CDR3 is TGTGCCAGCCGGCGGGCGAGCTCTGGAAACACCATATATTTT.

This clone was counted between two and nine times. V and J are TRBV28 and TRBJ1-3; a possible D gene is TRBD1 (5 bases). V lost 3 bases, J lost 2 bases, and 14 bases lay in between. CDR1 is MDHEN, CDR2 SYDVKM, per germline. CDR3 size: 16 residues. Here the CDR3 DNA reads TGTGCCAGCAGTTTGCAGGGCAGGGACCCTGGAAACACCATATATTTT. This gives the protein CASSLQGRDPGNTIYF. The full variable domain, rest sourced from reference TRBV28 and TRBJ1-3, is DVKVTQSSRYLVKRTGEKVFLECVQDMDHENMFWYRQDPGLGLRLIYFSYDVKMKEKGDIPEGYSVSREKKERFSLILESASTNQTSMYLCASSLQGRDPGNTIYFGEGSWLTVV.

The genes are TRBV6-2 or TRBV6-3 and TRBJ2-1; the D is unclear. CDR3 length: 15 amino acids. V lost 5 bases and J lost 0, with 11 bases in between. From germline, CDR1 is MNHEY and CDR2 SVGEGT. CDR3 protein: CASSPGGRSYNEQFF. The CDR3 nucleotides are TGTGCCAGCAGTCCGGGTGGTCGCTCCTACAATGAGCAGTTCTTC.

The rearrangement uses TRBV7-8 and TRBJ1-4; D is unresolved. This CDR3 is built from 16 residues. Trimming left V 0 bases short and J 7 bases short, with 15 bases between. Germline assignment: CDR1 SGHVS and CDR2 FQNEAQ. CDR3 region: CASSLASQLGSEKLFF. CDR3 coding DNA: TGTGCCAGCAGCTTAGCGTCACAGCTTGGGAGTGAAAAACTGTTTTTT.

The table lists this clone with a count of one. The chain carries TRBV29-1 and TRBJ1-4, with 9 bases identical to TRBD1. CDR3 size: 12 residues. J was trimmed by 8 bases and V by 4 bases; bases with no gene match: 2. Per germline, CDR1 SQVTM and CDR2 ANQGSEA. The CDR3 region is CSVVDRGEKLFF. The CDR3 DNA is TGCAGCGTTGTGGACAGGGGAGAAAAACTGTTTTTT.

The V call is TRBV28, the J call TRBJ2-3, with no clear D. Between the trimmed V and J ends, which lost 8 bases and 2 bases, there was a span of 14 bases. The CDR3 runs to 14 residues. CDR1 is MDHEN and CDR2 is SYDVKM in the germline V gene. CDR3 nucleotide sequence: TGTGCCAGCCGAACGGACGGATACACAGATACGCAGTATTTT. Protein: CASRTDGYTDTQYF.

V usage is TRBV30 and J usage is TRBJ2-7; D might be TRBD1 (7 bases). Germline lookup yields CDR1 GTSNPN and CDR2 SVGIG (reference sequence). V was shortened by 0 bases and J by 7 bases, with 19 bases between the two germline ends. The CDR3 is 15 residues long. The CDR3 DNA sequence: TGTGCCTGGAGTGTCGTGTGGCAGGGGGGATGGGAGCAGTACTTC. Its translation: CAWSVVWQGGWEQYF.

The chain links TRBV6-5 to TRBJ2-7, with D possibly matching TRBD1 (7 bases). The CDR3 length is 14 residues. V lost 6 bases to trimming and J lost 1 base, with 13 bases between them. CDR1 MNHEY and CDR2 SVGAGI come from the germline V gene. The CDR3 nucleotides are TGTGCCAGCAGGCGGGGACAGATTTCCTACGAGCAGTACTTC. The encoded protein is CASRRGQISYEQYF.

CDR3 residues: CAWSFSGVSYNEQFF. The CDR3 nucleotides are TGTGCCTGGAGCTTTAGCGGGGTATCCTACAATGAGCAGTTCTTC. V and J are TRBV30 and TRBJ2-1, with 8 bases fitting TRBD2. V was clipped by 3 bases and J by 1 base; unmatched bases: 5. The CDR3 runs 15 residues. CDR1 is GTSNPN and CDR2 is SVGIG in the germline V gene (reference sequence).

DNA of the CDR3: TGTGCCAGCAGTGAAGGACGGACGGGCCAGGCCTACTATGGCTACACCTTC. Translated: CASSEGRTGQAYYGYTF. This chain joins TRBV6-1 and TRBJ1-2; D not certain. V was clipped by 1 base and J by 3 bases, with 18 bases between them. There are 17 residues in the CDR3. Germline CDR1 and CDR2: MNHNS and SASEGT.

The chain is built from TRBV2 and TRBJ1-2; 8 bases line up with TRBD1. V was clipped by 7 bases and J by 8 bases; unmatched bases: 21. The CDR3 extends over 17 amino acids. Germline CDR1 is SNHLY and CDR2 is FYNNEI. This CDR3 is CASNQEGQEDSLGGYTF. The DNA for the CDR3 is TGTGCCAGCAACCAAGAGGGACAGGAGGATAGCTTAGGAGGCTACACCTTC.

The V gene is TRBV5-4, the J gene TRBJ1-1; D may be TRBD1 (6 bases). The CDR3 sequence is 12 residues long. Germline V CDR1 and CDR2: SGHNT, YYREEE (reference sequence). V gave up 3 bases and J gave up 7 bases, with 10 bases separating them. The CDR3 DNA is TGTGCCAGCAGCTGGGGGCAGGTTGAAGCTTTCTTT. Translated: CASSWGQVEAFF.

The V gene is TRBV6-5, the J gene TRBJ1-5; possible D gene TRBD1, 5 bases. Per the germline V gene, CDR1 is MNHEY and CDR2 is SVGAGI. The CDR3 extends over 13 amino acids. Between the trimmed V and J ends, which lost 8 bases and 0 bases, there was a span of 8 bases. CDR3 region: CASAGTSNQPQHF. CDR3 coding DNA: TGTGCCAGCGCCGGGACTAGCAATCAGCCCCAGCATTTT.

In DNA, the CDR3 is TGTGCCAGCAGTTTTGGGTTGGGCGAGCAGTACTTC. The encoded protein is CASSFGLGEQYF. The chain links TRBV27 to TRBJ2-7; no reliable D call. Looked up from germline, CDR1 is MNHEY and CDR2 is SMNVEV (reference sequence). The V and J ends lost 3 bases and 6 bases respectively, with 9 bases between them. The CDR3 spans 12 residues.

CDR3 DNA: TGTGCCTGGAGTGTAGGGGGAGGGGATATCTATGGCTACACCTTC. Its translation: CAWSVGGGDIYGYTF. The V gene is TRBV30, the J gene TRBJ1-2; the D gene is possibly TRBD1 (6 bases). Trimming shortened V by 0 bases and J by 4 bases, and 15 bases separated the two germline ends. Per the germline V gene, CDR1 is GTSNPN and CDR2 is SVGIG (reference sequence). This CDR3 has 15 residues.

The chain employs TRBV6-1 and TRBJ2-3; D tentatively fits TRBD1 or TRBD2 (5 bases each). V lost 2 bases to trimming and J lost 3 bases, with 18 bases between them. Looked up from germline, CDR1 is MNHNS and CDR2 is SASEGT. The CDR3 sequence is 17 residues long. CDR3 residues: CASSESRELVRTDTQYF. Here the CDR3 DNA reads TGTGCCAGCAGTGAATCCAGGGAGCTGGTGAGAACAGATACGCAGTATTTT.

The chain links TRBV6-1 to TRBJ2-3; 8 positions match TRBD1. The V gene's germline CDR1 is MNHNS and CDR2 SASEGT. V shed 1 base, J shed 0 bases, and the junction held 6 bases outside the gene matches. This CDR3 is 17 amino acids long. Written as DNA, the CDR3 is TGTGCCAGCAGTGAAGGCGCCGGGACAGGAAGCACAGATACGCAGTATTTT. As protein: CASSEGAGTGSTDTQYF.

This clone was observed a single time. The CDR3 region is CASSLGTSRGEKLFF. Written as DNA, the CDR3 is TGCGCCAGCAGCTTGGGGACTTCAAGAGGGGAAAAACTGTTTTTT. The V and J genes are TRBV5-1 and TRBJ1-4, with D uncertain. Deletions cut 0 bases from V and 8 bases from J, with 14 bases between. The germline CDR1 and CDR2 sequences are SGHRS and YFSETQ. The CDR3 is 15 residues long.